This TCR beta chain derives from a study of T cell responses to AZD1222 COVID-19 vaccine. The method was immunoSEQ multiplex PCR; TCRdb's version includes in-frame clones alone and lacks a portion of them. The table lists around 110,000 clones, approximately 86% of them singletons, with about a tenth in the top ten. V shed 6 bases and J shed 5 bases, with 13 bases lying between them. The CDR3 covers 13 residues. The sequencing used peripheral blood, collected on day 0 of AZD1222 vaccination. The sequence derives from an adult in good health. The V gene is TRBV12-3 or TRBV12-4, the J gene TRBJ1-1, with D perhaps TRBD1 (5 bases). The DNA of the CDR3 is TGTGCCAGCAGCTGGGGGGTGAGGACTGAAGCTTTCTTT. This sequence encodes CASSWGVRTEAFF.